The present TCR beta chain was sequenced within a study of regulatory T cells in long-lasting Graves disease (dated by TCRdb to about 2021). Background for the entire study: Persistent Graves' disease meant more than 5 years of antithyroid drug treatment with TSH receptor autoantibodies that stayed positive. Persistent Graves' disease patients were compared with newly diagnosed Graves' disease patients by peripheral blood TCR sequencing and RNA sequencing. The study was conducted in China and was registered as a clinical trial. A total of around 35 samples were covered by TCR sequencing, comprising around 13 persistent and some 20 newly diagnosed Graves' disease patients. On average, persistent Graves' disease patients in the clinical cohort had been on antithyroid drugs for around ten years.

Here is what the overall study found, with its caveats: The authors noted that the small sample size was a limitation that may lower accuracy. Preferential use of TRBV28, TRBJ1-2 and TRBJ2-5 was observed in persistent disease, whereas TRBV20-1 and TRBJ2-1 were favored in newly diagnosed disease. Patients with persistent disease shared more public clonotypes (roughly 2,900) than newly diagnosed patients did (about 1,000). Only the TCR beta chain was sequenced and analyzed. Only peripheral blood was studied, because thyroid tissue, the primary lesion, was inaccessible. Persistent Graves' disease patients showed lower TCR Shannon entropy and fewer highly expanded clones than newly diagnosed patients, suggesting clonal expansion.

This clonotype was counted at least ten times. Its antigen remains undetermined. Qualities for individual bases were not recorded, and no much larger clone is one base off. V has 4 bases trimmed and J has 7 bases trimmed; junction bases matching no gene number 8. The germline V gene provides CDR1 SNHLY and CDR2 FYNNEI. The CDR3 measures 15 amino acids from cysteine to phenylalanine. The retained sequence is limited to the CDR3, 45 bases, with the frame set at the first base. Read against the paper, the sample's time point label means: persistent/refractory GD, antithyroid drugs over 5 years with positive TRAb. RNA was extracted from PBMCs in TRIzol for both TCR sequencing and RNA sequencing. Graves' disease was diagnosed according to American Thyroid Association guidelines. Patients for the study were recruited at an endocrinology department in Xi'an, China. Each patient gave around 9 milliliters of peripheral blood, collected in an EDTA anticoagulant tube. Ficoll Paque Plus density gradient separation was used to isolate PBMCs, and no further T cell sorting was performed. An Agilent 2100 Bioanalyzer and agarose gel were used to check RNA quality, and a NanoDrop 2000 was used to measure RNA concentration.

The library was obtained by multiplex PCR. Instrument used: Illumina HiSeq 4000. CDR3 regions were amplified by Arm-PCR with iRepertoire HTBI primers to construct TCR beta libraries. PCR products were gel purified before sequencing. The paper's data handling went like this. Across samples, around 58 TRBV and 13 to 15 TRBJ segments were identified and used for gene usage analysis of CDR3 amino acid clonotypes. Filtered high-quality paired reads were merged into contigs using COPE and FqMerger. Contigs were aligned with BLAST to IMGT TRBV, TRBD and TRBJ reference genes, and CDR3 was defined per IMGT. Clonotypes above 0.1% frequency were classified as highly expanded clones. Repertoire diversity was measured by Shannon entropy, and V-J evenness by the Gini coefficient. A clonotype was considered public if more than one individual shared it. TCRdb applied fastp at Q25 and MiXCR to the public reads, then kept only in-frame beta chains. Each CDR3 protein gets just one entry, which takes the most common genes and DNA from the rows behind it. TCRdb assigned the V and J calls; the authors' analysis was not used. For this sample the table gives 400,000 or so distinct CDR3 sequences, of which roughly a quarter were detected only once. The ten most abundant clones make up roughly 28% of the sample.

Sequenced here: peripheral blood mononuclear cells (PBMCs), sampled when the disease was refractory, from a patient treated with antithyroid drugs. Recombination linked TRBV2 to TRBJ1-2; TRBD1 agrees with 11 junctional bases. This clonotype originated in a female donor with Graves disease. The CDR3 region has the sequence CASSGGTGGQRGYTF. The bases read TGTGCCAGCAGTGGGGGGACAGGGGGTCAACGTGGCTACACCTTC.